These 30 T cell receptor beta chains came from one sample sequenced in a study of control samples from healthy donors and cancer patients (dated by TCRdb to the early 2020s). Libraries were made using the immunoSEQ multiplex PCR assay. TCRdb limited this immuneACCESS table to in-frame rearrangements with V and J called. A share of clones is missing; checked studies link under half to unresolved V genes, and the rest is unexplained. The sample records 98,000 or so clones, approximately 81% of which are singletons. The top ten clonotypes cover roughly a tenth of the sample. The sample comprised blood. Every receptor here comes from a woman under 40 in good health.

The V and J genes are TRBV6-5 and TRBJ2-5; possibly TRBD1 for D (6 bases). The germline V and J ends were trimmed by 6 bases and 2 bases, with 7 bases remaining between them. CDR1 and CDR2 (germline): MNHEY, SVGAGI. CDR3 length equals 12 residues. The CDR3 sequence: CASRRGQETQYF. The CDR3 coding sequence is TGTGCCAGCAGGAGGGGGCAAGAGACCCAGTACTTC.

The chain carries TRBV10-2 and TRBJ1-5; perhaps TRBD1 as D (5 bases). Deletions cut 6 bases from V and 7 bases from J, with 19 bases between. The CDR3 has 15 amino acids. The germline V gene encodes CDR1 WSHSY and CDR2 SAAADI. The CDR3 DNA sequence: TGCGCCAGCAGCCGAGCGGGAGGGGCCTTCCAGCCCCAGCATTTT. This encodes CASSRAGGAFQPQHF.

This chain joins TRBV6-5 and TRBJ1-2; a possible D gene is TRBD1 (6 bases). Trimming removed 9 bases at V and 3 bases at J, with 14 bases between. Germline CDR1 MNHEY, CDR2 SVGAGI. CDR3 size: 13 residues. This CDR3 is CASGAGTHYGYTF. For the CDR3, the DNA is TGTGCCAGTGGGGCCGGGACACACTATGGCTACACCTTC.

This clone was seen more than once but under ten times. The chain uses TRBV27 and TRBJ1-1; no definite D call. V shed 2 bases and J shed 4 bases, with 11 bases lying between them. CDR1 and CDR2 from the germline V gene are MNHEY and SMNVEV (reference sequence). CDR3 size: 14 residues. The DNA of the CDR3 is TGTGCCAGCAGTTTAAATGGACGAGGCACTGAAGCTTTCTTT. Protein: CASSLNGRGTEAFF.

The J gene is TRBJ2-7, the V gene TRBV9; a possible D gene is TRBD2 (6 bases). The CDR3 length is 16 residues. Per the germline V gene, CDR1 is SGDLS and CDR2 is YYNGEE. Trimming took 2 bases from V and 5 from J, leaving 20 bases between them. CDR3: CASSVRGTAGEDEQYF. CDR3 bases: TGTGCCAGCAGCGTTAGGGGCACTGCCGGGGAGGACGAGCAGTACTTC.

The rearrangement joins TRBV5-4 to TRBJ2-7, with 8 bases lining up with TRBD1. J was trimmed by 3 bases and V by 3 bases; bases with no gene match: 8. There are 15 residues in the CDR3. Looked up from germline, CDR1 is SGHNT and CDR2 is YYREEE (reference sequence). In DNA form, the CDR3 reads TGTGCCAGCAGCTCAGGACAGGGCGCGATCTACGAGCAGTACTTC. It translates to CASSSGQGAIYEQYF.

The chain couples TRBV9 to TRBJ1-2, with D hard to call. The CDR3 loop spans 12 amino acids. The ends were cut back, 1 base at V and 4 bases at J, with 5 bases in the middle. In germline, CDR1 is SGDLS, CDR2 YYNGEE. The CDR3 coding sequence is TGTGCCAGCAGCGTATCCGGCTATGGCTACACCTTC. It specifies CASSVSGYGYTF.

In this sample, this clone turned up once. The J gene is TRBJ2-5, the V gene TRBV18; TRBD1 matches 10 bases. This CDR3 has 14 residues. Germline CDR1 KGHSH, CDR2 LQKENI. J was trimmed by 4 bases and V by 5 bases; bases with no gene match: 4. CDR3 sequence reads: CASSMTGGVETQYF. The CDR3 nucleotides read TGTGCCAGCTCAATGACAGGGGGCGTAGAGACCCAGTACTTC.

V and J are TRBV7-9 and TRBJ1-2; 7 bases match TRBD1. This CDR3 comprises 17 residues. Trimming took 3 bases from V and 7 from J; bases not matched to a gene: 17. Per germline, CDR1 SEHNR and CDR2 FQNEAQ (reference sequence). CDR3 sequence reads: CASSLIMGGRGTSGYTF. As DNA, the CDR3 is TGTGCCAGCAGCTTGATCATGGGTGGCAGGGGGACGAGTGGCTACACCTTC. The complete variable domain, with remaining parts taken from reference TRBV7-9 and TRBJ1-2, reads DTGVSQNPRHKITKRGQNVTFRCDPISEHNRLYWYRQTLGQGPEFLTYFQNEAQLEKSRLLSDRFSAERPKGSFSTLEIQRTEQGDSAMYLCASSLIMGGRGTSGYTFGSGTRLTVV.

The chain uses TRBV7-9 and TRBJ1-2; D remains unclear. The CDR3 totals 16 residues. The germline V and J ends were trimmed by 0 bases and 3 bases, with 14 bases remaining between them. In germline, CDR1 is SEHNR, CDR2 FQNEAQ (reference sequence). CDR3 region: CASSLATLPPYYGYTF. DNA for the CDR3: TGTGCCAGCAGCTTAGCGACATTGCCCCCTTACTATGGCTACACCTTC.

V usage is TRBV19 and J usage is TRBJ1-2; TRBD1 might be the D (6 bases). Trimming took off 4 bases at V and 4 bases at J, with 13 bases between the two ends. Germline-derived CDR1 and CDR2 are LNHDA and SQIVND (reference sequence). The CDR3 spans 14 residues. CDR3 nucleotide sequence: TGTGCCAGTAGTAGTAACGGGGGGCCCTATGGCTACACCTTC. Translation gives CASSSNGGPYGYTF.

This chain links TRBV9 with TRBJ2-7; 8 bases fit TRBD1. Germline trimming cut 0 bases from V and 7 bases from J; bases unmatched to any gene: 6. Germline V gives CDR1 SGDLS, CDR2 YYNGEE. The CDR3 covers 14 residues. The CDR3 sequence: CASSVGTGNGEQYF. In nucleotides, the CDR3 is TGTGCCAGCAGCGTAGGGACAGGGAACGGGGAGCAGTACTTC.

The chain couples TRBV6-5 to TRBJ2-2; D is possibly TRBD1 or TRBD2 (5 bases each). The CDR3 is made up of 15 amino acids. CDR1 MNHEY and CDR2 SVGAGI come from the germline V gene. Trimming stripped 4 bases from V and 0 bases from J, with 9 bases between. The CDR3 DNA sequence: TGTGCCAGCAGTTGGGGGTCGACGAACACCGGGGAGCTGTTTTTT. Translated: CASSWGSTNTGELFF.

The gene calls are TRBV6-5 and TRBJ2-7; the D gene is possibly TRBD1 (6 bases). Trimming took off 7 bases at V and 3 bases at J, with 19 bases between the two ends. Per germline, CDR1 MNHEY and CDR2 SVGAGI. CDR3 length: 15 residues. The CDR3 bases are TGTGCCAGCAAAACAGGACAGCCGGGCAGCTACGAGCAGTACTTC. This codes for CASKTGQPGSYEQYF.

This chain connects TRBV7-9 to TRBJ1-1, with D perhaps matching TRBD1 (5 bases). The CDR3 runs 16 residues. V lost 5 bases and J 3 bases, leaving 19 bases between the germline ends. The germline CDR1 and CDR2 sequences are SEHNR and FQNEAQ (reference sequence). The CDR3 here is CASSPRDLRRDTEAFF. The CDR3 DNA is TGTGCCAGCAGCCCAAGGGACCTGAGACGGGACACTGAAGCTTTCTTT.

Here the CDR3 reads CASSFSRSNEKLFF. The CDR3 DNA is TGTGCCAGCAGCTTCAGCAGGTCTAATGAAAAACTGTTTTTT. The V gene is TRBV11-2, the J gene TRBJ1-4; D gene uncertain. V was trimmed by 3 bases and J by 3 bases, leaving 8 bases between them. The CDR3 totals 14 residues. Germline loops: CDR1 SGHAT, CDR2 FQNNGV.

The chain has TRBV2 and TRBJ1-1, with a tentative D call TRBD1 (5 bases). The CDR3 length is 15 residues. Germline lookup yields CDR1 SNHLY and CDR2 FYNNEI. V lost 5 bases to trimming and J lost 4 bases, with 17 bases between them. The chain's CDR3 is CASSQTVGGGTEAFF. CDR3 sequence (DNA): TGTGCCAGCAGTCAGACAGTTGGGGGGGGCACTGAAGCTTTCTTT.

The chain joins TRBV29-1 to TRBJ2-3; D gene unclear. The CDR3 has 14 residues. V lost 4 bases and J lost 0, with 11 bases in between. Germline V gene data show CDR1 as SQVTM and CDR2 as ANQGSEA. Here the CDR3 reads CSVVSVSSTDTQYF. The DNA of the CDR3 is TGCAGCGTTGTTTCAGTTAGTAGCACAGATACGCAGTATTTT.

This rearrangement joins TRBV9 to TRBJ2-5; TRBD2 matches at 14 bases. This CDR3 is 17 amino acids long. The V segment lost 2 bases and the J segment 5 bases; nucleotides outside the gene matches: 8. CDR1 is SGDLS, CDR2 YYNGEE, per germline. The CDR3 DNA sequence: TGTGCCAGCAGCGTGGGGACTAGCGGGGGCCTCAGGGAGACCCAGTACTTC. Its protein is CASSVGTSGGLRETQYF.

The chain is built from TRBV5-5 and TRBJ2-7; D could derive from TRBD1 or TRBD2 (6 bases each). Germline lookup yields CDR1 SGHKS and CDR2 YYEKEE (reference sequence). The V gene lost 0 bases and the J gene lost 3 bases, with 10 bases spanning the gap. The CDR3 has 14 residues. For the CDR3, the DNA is TGTGCCAGCAGCTTGGGCGGGACATACTACGAGCAGTACTTC. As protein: CASSLGGTYYEQYF.

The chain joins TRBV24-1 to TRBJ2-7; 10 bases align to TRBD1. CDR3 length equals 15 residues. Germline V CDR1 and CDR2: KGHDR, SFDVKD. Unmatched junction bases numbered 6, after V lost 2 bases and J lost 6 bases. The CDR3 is CATSDSGTGATEQYF. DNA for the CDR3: TGTGCCACCAGTGATTCCGGGACAGGGGCCACCGAGCAGTACTTC.

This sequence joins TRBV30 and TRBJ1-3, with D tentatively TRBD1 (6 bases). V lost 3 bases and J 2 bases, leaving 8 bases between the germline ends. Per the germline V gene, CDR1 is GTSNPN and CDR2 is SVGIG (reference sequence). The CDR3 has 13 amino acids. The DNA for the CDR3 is TGTGCCTGGAGACAGGGACCTGGAAACACCATATATTTT. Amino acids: CAWRQGPGNTIYF. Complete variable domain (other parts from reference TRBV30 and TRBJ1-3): SQTIHQWPATLVQPVGSPLSLECTVEGTSNPNLYWYRQAAGRGLQLLFYSVGIGQISSEVPQNLSASRPQDRQFILSSKKLLLSDSGFYLCAWRQGPGNTIYFGEGSWLTVV.

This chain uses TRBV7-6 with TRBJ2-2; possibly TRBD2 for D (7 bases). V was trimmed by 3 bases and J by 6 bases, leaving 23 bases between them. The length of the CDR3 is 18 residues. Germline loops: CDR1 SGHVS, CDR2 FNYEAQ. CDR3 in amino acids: CASSFVPGGGFMAGELFF. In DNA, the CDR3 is TGTGCCAGCAGCTTCGTCCCAGGCGGGGGCTTTATGGCCGGGGAGCTGTTTTTT.

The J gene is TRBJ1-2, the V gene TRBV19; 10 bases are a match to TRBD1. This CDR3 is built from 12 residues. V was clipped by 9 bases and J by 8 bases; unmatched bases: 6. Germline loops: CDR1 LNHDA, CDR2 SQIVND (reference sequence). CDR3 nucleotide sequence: TGTGCCAGCAGACAGGGGGCAGGGGGCTACACCTTC. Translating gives CASRQGAGGYTF.

The CDR3 here is CASSLSRGQGLDRYGYTF. The CDR3 DNA is TGTGCCAGCAGCTTGAGTAGAGGACAAGGTTTGGACCGATATGGCTACACCTTC. This rearrangement joins TRBV5-6 to TRBJ1-2; a weak D match, TRBD1 (5 bases). Germline CDR1 is SGHDT and CDR2 is YYEEEE. Trimming pared 1 base from V and 5 bases from J, leaving 24 bases between. The CDR3 loop spans 18 amino acids. Full variable domain (rest looked up from reference TRBV5-6 and TRBJ1-2): DAGVTQSPTHLIKTRGQQVTLRCSPKSGHDTVSWYQQALGQGPQFIFQYYEEEERQRGNFPDRFSGHQFPNYSSELNVNALLLGDSALYLCASSLSRGQGLDRYGYTFGSGTRLTVV.

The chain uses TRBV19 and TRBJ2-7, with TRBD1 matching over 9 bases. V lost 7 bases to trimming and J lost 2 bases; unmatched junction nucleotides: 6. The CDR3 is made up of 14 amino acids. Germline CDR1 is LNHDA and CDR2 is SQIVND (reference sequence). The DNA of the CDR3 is TGTGCCAGTAATGACAGGGGGAGACCCTACGAGCAGTACTTC. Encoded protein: CASNDRGRPYEQYF.

DNA for the CDR3: TGTGCCAGTAGTAGACTACGACAGGGGAGCGCTCAGCCCCAGCATTTT. This sequence encodes CASSRLRQGSAQPQHF. This chain joins TRBV19 and TRBJ1-5, with 8 bases aligning to TRBD1. J lost 6 bases, V lost 4 bases, and 11 bases had no gene match. The CDR3 has 16 amino acids. Germline V gives CDR1 LNHDA, CDR2 SQIVND (reference sequence).

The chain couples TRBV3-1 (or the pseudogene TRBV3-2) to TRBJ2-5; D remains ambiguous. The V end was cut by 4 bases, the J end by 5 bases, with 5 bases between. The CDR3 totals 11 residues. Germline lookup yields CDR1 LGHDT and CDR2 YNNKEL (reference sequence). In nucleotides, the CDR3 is TGTGCCAGCAGCCTCCGGGAGACCCAGTACTTC. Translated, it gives CASSLRETQYF.

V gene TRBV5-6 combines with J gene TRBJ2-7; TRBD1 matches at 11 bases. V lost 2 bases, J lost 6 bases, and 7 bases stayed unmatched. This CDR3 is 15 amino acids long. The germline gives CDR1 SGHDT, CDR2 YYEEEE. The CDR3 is CASSFVGQGEVEQYF. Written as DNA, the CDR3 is TGTGCCAGCAGCTTTGTGGGACAGGGGGAAGTCGAGCAGTACTTC. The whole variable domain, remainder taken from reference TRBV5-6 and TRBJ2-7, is DAGVTQSPTHLIKTRGQQVTLRCSPKSGHDTVSWYQQALGQGPQFIFQYYEEEERQRGNFPDRFSGHQFPNYSSELNVNALLLGDSALYLCASSFVGQGEVEQYFGPGTRLTVT.

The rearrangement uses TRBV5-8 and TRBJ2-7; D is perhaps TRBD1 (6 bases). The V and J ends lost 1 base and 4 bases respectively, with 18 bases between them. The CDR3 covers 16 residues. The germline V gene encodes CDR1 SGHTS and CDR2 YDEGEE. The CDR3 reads CASSLFRTEMFYEQYF. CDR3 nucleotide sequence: TGTGCCAGCAGCTTGTTTAGGACAGAGATGTTTTACGAGCAGTACTTC.